This T cell receptor beta chain is from a study of vaccination and CD4 T cells after COVID-19. Once obtained from cultured CD4+ T cells, the DNA was sequenced using the Oncomine TCR Beta short-read assay. Using the QIAamp micro DNA kit, genomic DNA was extracted from the CD4+ T cells that had been cultured. TCRdb fed the PCR reads into MiXCR, producing one record per CDR3 protein. The sample records 16,000 or so distinct CDR3 sequences, about 46% being singletons. This clonotype was seen a handful of times. The antigen remains unidentified. CDR1 and CDR2 from the germline V gene are SEHNR and FQNEAQ (reference sequence). This CDR3 is 16 amino acids long. Trimming removed 5 bases at V and 2 bases at J, with 16 bases between. Treatment here: approximately 9-day PBMC culture with coronavirus spike peptide pools or control peptides (ViraFEST assay).

The chain links TRBV7-9 to TRBJ2-4; a weak D match, TRBD2 (6 bases). The source material was CD4+ T cells from blood, cultured in vitro, sampled after SARS-CoV-2 vaccination. The source of this sequence is a human donor who had recovered from COVID-19. In nucleotides, the CDR3 is TGTGCCAGCAGCGACGTCCGGGGGTGGTCCAAAAACATTCAGTACTTC. It yields the protein CASSDVRGWSKNIQYF.